Each of the 12 T cell receptor beta chains below was sequenced from the same sample in a study of cytomegalovirus exposure and HLA in healthy donors. The table came from immunoSEQ multiplex PCR; TCRdb's copy has only in-frame clones and leaves some out. Here the sample spans 150,000 to 250,000 clones, about 81% being singletons. Sequenced sample: PBMCs. The receptor source for this set is a woman in her 30s in good health and CMV-seronegative.

The chain uses TRBV9 and TRBJ2-7; 7 bases fit TRBD1. Germline V CDR1 and CDR2: SGDLS, YYNGEE. V dropped 4 bases and J dropped 2; count of bases not matched to a gene: 9. CDR3 size: 15 residues. CDR3 in DNA: TGTGCCAGCAGCTACGGACAGGATTTGACCTACGAGCAGTACTTC. Translating gives CASSYGQDLTYEQYF.

This sequence joins TRBV5-1 and TRBJ1-1; 9 nucleotides align to TRBD1. This CDR3 spans 15 amino acids. The germline CDR1 and CDR2 sequences are SGHRS and YFSETQ. Trimming at V came to 4 bases and at J to 0 bases, leaving 4 bases not matched to a gene. The CDR3 region has the DNA TGCGCCAGCAGCGCGGGACAGGGTATGAACACTGAAGCTTTCTTT. Its protein product is CASSAGQGMNTEAFF.

The V and J genes are TRBV29-1 and TRBJ2-4; a possible D gene is TRBD2 (5 bases). V gave up 6 bases and J gave up 7 bases, with 19 bases separating them. The CDR3 has 14 residues. Germline CDR1 is SQVTM and CDR2 is ANQGSEA. CDR3 residues: CSVPEGSGMNIQYF. CDR3 bases: TGCAGCGTCCCAGAGGGCAGTGGGATGAACATTCAGTACTTC.

J is TRBJ2-1 and V is TRBV28, with D possibly TRBD1 on 6 matching bases. This CDR3 is 13 amino acids long. V dropped 6 bases and J dropped 4 bases, with 10 bases sitting between them. Germline values: CDR1 MDHEN, CDR2 SYDVKM. The CDR3 region is CASRQGQYNEQFF. The CDR3 DNA reads TGTGCCAGCAGACAGGGACAATACAATGAGCAGTTCTTC.

The V gene is TRBV9, the J gene TRBJ2-7; D perhaps matches TRBD2 (5 bases). With 4 bases removed from V and 5 bases from J, the gap between germline ends came to 10 bases. This CDR3 comprises 12 residues. Germline V lookup: CDR1 SGDLS, CDR2 YYNGEE. CDR3 DNA: TGTGCCAGCAGCCTACTCGGGGACGAGCAGTACTTC. Its protein product is CASSLLGDEQYF.

The rearrangement links TRBV19 to TRBJ1-6, with D possibly matching TRBD1 (5 bases). Germline CDR1 is LNHDA and CDR2 is SQIVND (reference sequence). Trimming took off 8 bases at V and 6 bases at J, with 8 bases between the two ends. The length of the CDR3 is 12 residues. For the CDR3, the DNA is TGTGCCAGTGGGACTCGTAATTCACCCCTCCACTTT. It translates to CASGTRNSPLHF.

The chain couples TRBV28 to TRBJ2-1; 9 nucleotides match TRBD2. The CDR3 contains 14 residues. The germline gives CDR1 MDHEN, CDR2 SYDVKM. J was trimmed by 0 bases and V by 11 bases; bases with no gene match: 5. The CDR3 spells CALAGPSSYNEQFF. DNA of the CDR3: TGTGCCCTAGCGGGGCCGAGCTCCTACAATGAGCAGTTCTTC.

The chain links TRBV10-1 to TRBJ1-2; 8 bases align to TRBD1. The germline gives CDR1 WNHNN, CDR2 SYGVQD (reference sequence). Trimming at V came to 6 bases and at J to 7 bases, leaving 7 bases not matched to a gene. CDR3 size: 13 residues. The CDR3 DNA sequence: TGCGCCAGCAGCATGGACAGGGCTGGTGGCTACACCTTC. Residues: CASSMDRAGGYTF.

The chain couples TRBV5-8 to TRBJ2-7; 10 nucleotides line up with TRBD2. Germline lookup yields CDR1 SGHTS and CDR2 YDEGEE. CDR3 size: 20 residues. Trimming removed 2 bases from V and 2 bases from J; junction bases left unmatched: 19. DNA for the CDR3: TGTGCCAGCAGCTTCATGAAGGGGATAATAGCGGGAGGCCCTACCTACGAGCAGTACTTC. Translation: CASSFMKGIIAGGPTYEQYF.

This sequence joins TRBV15 and TRBJ2-1; 7 nucleotides agree with TRBD1. The CDR3 sequence is 13 residues long. Germline CDR1 LNHNV, CDR2 YYDKDF (reference sequence). V was clipped by 4 bases and J by 3 bases; unmatched bases: 0. The CDR3 region has the DNA TGTGCCACCAGCACAGGGGGCTACAATGAGCAGTTCTTC. As protein: CATSTGGYNEQFF.

This chain joins TRBV27 and TRBJ2-5; 8 bases are shared with TRBD2. The J segment lost 4 bases and the V segment lost 7 bases, leaving 8 bases of the junction unmatched. There are 14 residues in the CDR3. Germline V gives CDR1 MNHEY, CDR2 SMNVEV (reference sequence). The CDR3 spells CASTRGGRGETQYF. The DNA of the CDR3 is TGTGCCAGCACCCGGGGGGGCCGGGGAGAGACCCAGTACTTC.

The chain joins TRBV27 to TRBJ1-1; D unresolved. Trimming removed 3 bases from V and 1 base from J, with 9 bases in between. Germline CDR1 and CDR2: MNHEY and SMNVEV (reference sequence). This CDR3 is 14 amino acids long. This chain's CDR3 is CASSLVGSNTEAFF. The CDR3 region has the DNA TGTGCCAGCAGTTTGGTGGGCTCGAACACTGAAGCTTTCTTT.